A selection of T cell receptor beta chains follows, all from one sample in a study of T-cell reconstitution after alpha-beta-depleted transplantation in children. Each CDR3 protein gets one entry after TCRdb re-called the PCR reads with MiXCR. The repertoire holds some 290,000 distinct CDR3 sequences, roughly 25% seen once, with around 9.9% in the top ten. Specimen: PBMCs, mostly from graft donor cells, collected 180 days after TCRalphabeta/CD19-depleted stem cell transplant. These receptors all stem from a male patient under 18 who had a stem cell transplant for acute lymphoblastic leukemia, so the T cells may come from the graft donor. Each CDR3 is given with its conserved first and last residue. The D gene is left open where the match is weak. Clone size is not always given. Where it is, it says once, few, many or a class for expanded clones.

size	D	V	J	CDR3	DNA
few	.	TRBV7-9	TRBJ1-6	CASSLTNSPLHF	TGTGCCAGCAGCTTGACAAATTCACCCCTCCACTTT
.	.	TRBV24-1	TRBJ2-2	CATSDSGSGRNTGELFF	TGTGCCACCAGTGATTCCGGAAGCGGGCGGAACACCGGGGAGCTGTTTTTT
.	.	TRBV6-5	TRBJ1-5	CASSYGQGPNQPQHF	TGTGCCAGCAGTTACGGCCAGGGGCCCAATCAGCCCCAGCATTTT
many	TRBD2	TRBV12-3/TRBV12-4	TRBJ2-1	CASSTGTSGYNEQFF	TGTGCCAGCAGCACCGGGACTAGCGGTTACAATGAGCAGTTCTTC
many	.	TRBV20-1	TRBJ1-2	CSAPQSNYVGYTF	TGCAGTGCTCCTCAGAGTAACTATGTCGGCTACACCTTC
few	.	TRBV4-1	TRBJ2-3	CASGPHRDLQYF	TGCGCCAGCGGACCCCACCGGGACTTACAGTATTTT
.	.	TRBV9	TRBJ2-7	CASSVQASAIYYEQYF	TGTGCCAGCAGCGTCCAGGCTAGCGCCATATATTACGAGCAGTACTTC
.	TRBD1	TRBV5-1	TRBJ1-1	CASSVQGEWVTEAFF	TGCGCCAGCAGCGTACAGGGGGAATGGGTCACTGAAGCTTTCTTT
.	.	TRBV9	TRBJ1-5	CARHQPQHF	TGTGCCCGGCATCAGCCCCAGCATTTT
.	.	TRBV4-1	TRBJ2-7	CASSQDRGTPPEQYF	TGCGCCAGCAGCCAAGATCGGGGGACCCCGCCCGAGCAGTACTTC
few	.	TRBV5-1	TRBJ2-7	CASSPQGGQPYEQYF	TGCGCCAGCAGCCCACAGGGCGGACAACCCTACGAGCAGTACTTC
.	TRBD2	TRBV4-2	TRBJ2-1	CASSHRLAGEVNEQFF	TGTGCCAGCAGCCATCGTCTAGCGGGAGAGGTAAATGAGCAGTTCTTC
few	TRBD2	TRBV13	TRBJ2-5	CASSLAWPSGNQETQYF	TGTGCCAGCAGCTTAGCCTGGCCTAGCGGGAATCAAGAGACCCAGTACTTC
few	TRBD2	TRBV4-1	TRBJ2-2	CASSQGLAGVRELFF	TGCGCCAGCAGCCAGGGACTAGCGGGAGTCCGGGAGCTGTTTTTT
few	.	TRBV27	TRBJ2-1	CASSFVSNEQFF	TGTGCCAGCAGTTTTGTTTCCAATGAGCAGTTCTTC
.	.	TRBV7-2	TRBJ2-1	CASSLGKLLSYNEQFF	TGTGCCAGCAGCTTAGGAAAGCTCCTCTCCTACAATGAGCAGTTCTTC